This T cell receptor beta chain was profiled in a study of T-cell memory formation after mild COVID-19. Regarding the study as a whole: Whether second-wave clones peaking at day 37 were SARS-CoV-2 specific went unconfirmed.

This CDR3 is built from 14 residues. The V and J ends lost 6 bases and 8 bases, in that order; junction bases with no gene match: 7. TCRdb analysed the 5' RACE reads with MiXCR anew, one entry per CDR3 protein. The table lists almost 550,000 distinct CDR3 sequences, about 20% of them singletons, with around an eighth in the top ten. In regard to this clonotype: What it binds is unknown.

The rearrangement links TRBV12-3 or TRBV12-4 to TRBJ1-6; 7 positions match TRBD1. The TCR comes from an adult woman who had mild COVID-19 (a few samples of this study predate the infection). Cell type and time point are not known. Sample: PBMCs or a T cell subset sorted from them (not recorded which). The CDR3 DNA is TGTGCCAGCAGCCCTGGGACAGATTATTCACCCCTCCACTTT. Protein sequence: CASSPGTDYSPLHF.